A single sample is the source of the 29 T cell receptor beta chains below, sequenced in a study of blood T cell repertoires in COVID-19 (dated by TCRdb to the early 2020s). Preparation of the library involved the immunoSEQ multiplex PCR assay. The immuneACCESS repertoire file appears here via TCRdb, limited to in-frame rearrangements. These files lack a portion of the clones; in checked studies, under half of the deficit traces to unresolved V genes, and the cause of the others is not known. The table for this sample lists some 110,000 clones; about 83% of them were counted only once. The ten largest clones take up roughly 3.9% of the sample. Sequenced material: PBMCs or T cells enriched from blood (not recorded which). All receptors derive from a woman under 40 who had recovered from COVID-19.

The chain links TRBV28 to TRBJ2-5; D is perhaps TRBD2 (6 bases). The V gene lost 8 bases and the J gene lost 5 bases, with 21 bases spanning the gap. This CDR3 contains 15 residues. The germline CDR1 and CDR2 sequences are MDHEN and SYDVKM. CDR3 region: CASLGGGRRRETQYF. The CDR3 DNA follows: TGTGCCAGCCTCGGGGGAGGCAGGAGGAGGGAGACCCAGTACTTC.

The chain couples TRBV6-2 or TRBV6-3 to TRBJ2-7; 13 positions match TRBD2. Looked up from germline, CDR1 is MNHEY and CDR2 is SVGEGT. V gave up 2 bases and J gave up 1 base; unmatched junction bases: 2. The CDR3 consists of 16 residues. The CDR3 loop is CASSYKGLAGSYEQYF. The CDR3 DNA reads TGTGCCAGCAGTTACAAGGGACTAGCGGGGTCCTACGAGCAGTACTTC.

V gene TRBV3-1 (or the pseudogene TRBV3-2) combines with J gene TRBJ2-4, with 8 bases lining up with TRBD2. Germline-derived CDR1 and CDR2 are LGHDT and YNNKEL (reference sequence). The CDR3 totals 16 residues. The ends lost 3 bases at V and 3 bases at J; junction bases unmatched: 7. CDR3 loop: CASSHKTAGGKNIQYF. The CDR3 DNA reads TGTGCCAGCAGCCACAAAACCGCGGGGGGCAAAAACATTCAGTACTTC.

The CDR3 DNA reads as TGTGCCAGCAGCAGGTCGGCGGGAACGGAAGAGACCCAGTACTTC. Its translation is CASSRSAGTEETQYF. This chain connects TRBV14 to TRBJ2-5, with D perhaps matching TRBD2 (6 bases). This CDR3 has 15 amino acids. Germline-derived CDR1 and CDR2 are SGHDN and FVKESK. Trimming took off 5 bases at V and 3 bases at J, with 16 bases between the two ends.

This clone turned up a few times. The chain recombines TRBV9 with TRBJ2-1, with TRBD1 matching 10 bases. The CDR3 has 16 residues. Germline lookup yields CDR1 SGDLS and CDR2 YYNGEE. The junction had 11 bases not matched to a gene; V was cut back by 4 bases and J by 7 bases. CDR3 sequence (DNA): TGTGCCAGCAGCCCCCGCCGGGACAGGGGTAGGAATGAGCAGTTCTTC. Translation: CASSPRRDRGRNEQFF.

The chain joins TRBV30 to TRBJ1-2; perhaps TRBD1 as D (6 bases). The V end lost 1 base, the J end lost 1 base, and 16 bases lay between the germline ends. CDR1 is GTSNPN and CDR2 is SVGIG in the germline V gene (reference sequence). This CDR3 has 16 residues. The CDR3 here is CAWSAPRGAHNYGYTF. The DNA of the CDR3 is TGTGCCTGGAGTGCACCCCGGGGGGCGCATAACTATGGCTACACCTTC.

This clone showed up just a few times. The chain carries TRBV6-5 and TRBJ2-4; 7 nucleotides agree with TRBD1. Germline trimming cut 6 bases from V and 0 bases from J; bases unmatched to any gene: 5. The germline V gene encodes CDR1 MNHEY and CDR2 SVGAGI. This CDR3 comprises 15 residues. The CDR3 reads CASRTGTSAKNIQYF. The CDR3 DNA follows: TGTGCCAGCAGGACAGGGACCTCAGCCAAAAACATTCAGTACTTC.

This clone came up a few times. This sequence joins TRBV12-3 or TRBV12-4 and TRBJ1-6, with a tentative D call TRBD1 (6 bases). This CDR3 has 13 residues. The ends were cut back, 3 bases at V and 8 bases at J, with 8 bases in the middle. CDR3 sequence reads: CASSLKGDSPLHF. The CDR3 bases are TGTGCCAGCAGTTTGAAGGGGGATTCACCCCTCCACTTT.

This rearrangement joins TRBV6-4 to TRBJ1-5; a possible D gene is TRBD1 (6 bases). In germline, CDR1 is MRHNA, CDR2 SNTAGT. V shed 4 bases and J shed 6 bases, with 13 bases lying between them. There are 14 residues in the CDR3. CDR3 region: CASSGPGQSQPQHF. CDR3 coding DNA: TGTGCCAGCAGTGGACCGGGACAAAGTCAGCCCCAGCATTTT.

The count of this clone is one. The CDR3 nucleotides are TGTGCCAGCAGCAGGGGATGGCCCTACGAGCAGTACTTC. Translated: CASSRGWPYEQYF. This rearrangement joins TRBV25-1 to TRBJ2-7, with D perhaps TRBD1 (6 bases). The V gene lost 6 bases and the J gene lost 2 bases, with 11 bases spanning the gap. This CDR3 is 13 amino acids long. The V gene's germline CDR1 is MGHDK and CDR2 SYGVNS.

The rearrangement links TRBV19 to TRBJ2-7; TRBD1 matches 7 bases. The CDR3 has 14 residues. Germline CDR1 LNHDA, CDR2 SQIVND (reference sequence). J gave up 1 base and V 9 bases, and 9 bases lay outside the gene matches. The chain's CDR3 is CASKGGEWSYEQYF. As DNA, the CDR3 is TGTGCCAGCAAAGGGGGCGAGTGGTCCTACGAGCAGTACTTC.

V and J are TRBV4-2 and TRBJ2-1, with 7 bases fitting TRBD1. CDR3 length: 15 amino acids. CDR1 is LGHNA and CDR2 is YNFKEQ in the germline V gene. Unmatched junction bases numbered 3, after V lost 4 bases and J lost 0 bases. The CDR3 nucleotides read TGTGCCAGCAGCCGAGGGACAGCCTCCTACAATGAGCAGTTCTTC. It yields the protein CASSRGTASYNEQFF.

This clone has more than one count but fewer than ten. V gene TRBV4-1 combines with J gene TRBJ1-1, with a weak D call TRBD1 (5 bases). The CDR3 runs to 12 residues. Trimming stripped 6 bases from V and 4 bases from J, with 9 bases between. In germline, CDR1 is MGHRA, CDR2 YSYEKL. The CDR3 region is CASSRGTTEAFF. The CDR3 region has the DNA TGCGCCAGCAGTCGCGGGACCACTGAAGCTTTCTTT.

This clone was counted a few times. The chain uses TRBV6-5 and TRBJ2-7; D gene unclear. V was pared by 0 bases and J by 3 bases, with 12 bases between. CDR1 is MNHEY, CDR2 SVGAGI, per germline. The CDR3 runs to 15 residues. This chain's CDR3 is CASSYSPEAGYEQYF. CDR3 DNA sequence: TGTGCCAGCAGTTACTCTCCCGAAGCCGGCTACGAGCAGTACTTC.

The rearrangement joins TRBV19 to TRBJ2-2; TRBD2 might be the D (6 bases). This CDR3 contains 16 residues. Germline CDR1 reads LNHDA; CDR2 reads SQIVND (reference sequence). The V end lost 4 bases, the J end lost 0 bases, and 12 bases lay between the germline ends. CDR3 coding DNA: TGTGCCAGTAGTAGGCGGAGGGTTTCGAACACCGGGGAGCTGTTTTTT. Amino acid sequence: CASSRRRVSNTGELFF.

This chain joins TRBV7-2 and TRBJ2-1, with 8 bases that match TRBD2. From germline, CDR1 is SGHTA and CDR2 FQGNSA. V lost 1 base to trimming and J lost 9 bases; unmatched junction nucleotides: 5. The CDR3 covers 14 residues. The CDR3 DNA reads TGTGCCAGCAGCTTAGGCAGCGGGAGTGTTGAGCAGTTCTTC. Translation gives CASSLGSGSVEQFF.

The J gene is TRBJ2-1, the V gene TRBV2, with TRBD2 as a possible D gene (6 bases). The CDR3 length is 11 residues. Germline V gives CDR1 SNHLY, CDR2 FYNNEI. V was pared by 9 bases and J by 7 bases, with 10 bases between. The CDR3 loop is CARVGGNEQFF. Written as DNA, the CDR3 is TGTGCCAGGGTCGGGGGAAATGAGCAGTTCTTC.

The J gene is TRBJ1-1, the V gene TRBV25-1; D possibly corresponds to TRBD1 (5 bases). V was shortened by 7 bases and J by 7 bases, with 13 bases between the two germline ends. In germline, CDR1 is MGHDK, CDR2 SYGVNS. CDR3 length: 12 amino acids. The CDR3 region is CASTPTGFEAFF. As DNA, the CDR3 is TGTGCCAGCACCCCTACAGGATTTGAAGCTTTCTTT.

The chain carries TRBV7-2 and TRBJ2-3; TRBD2 matches at 16 bases. The germline gives CDR1 SGHTA, CDR2 FQGNSA. There are 19 residues in the CDR3. V shed 1 base, J shed 5 bases, and the junction held 9 bases outside the gene matches. The CDR3 DNA reads as TGTGCCAGCAGCTTAGAGGCGGGGACTAGCGGGAGGGTGGGAGATACGCAGTATTTT. Translation gives CASSLEAGTSGRVGDTQYF.

CDR3 nucleotides: TGCGCCAGCAGCTTGGCGACTAGCGGGAGGGGCTACGAGCAGTACTTC. Its translation is CASSLATSGRGYEQYF. The chain has TRBV5-1 and TRBJ2-7, with 14 bases that match TRBD2. V trimming: 0 bases; J trimming: 3 bases; junction bases outside the gene matches: 2. The CDR3 runs 16 residues. Germline V gene lookup returns CDR1 SGHRS and CDR2 YFSETQ.

The chain has TRBV18 and TRBJ2-1; weak D call: TRBD2 (6 bases). V was clipped by 3 bases and J by 3 bases, with 15 bases between them. Germline CDR1 and CDR2: KGHSH and LQKENI. The CDR3 length is 16 residues. CDR3 in DNA: TGTGCCAGCTCACCCCAGACTAGTCGGGGCTACAATGAGCAGTTCTTC. It specifies CASSPQTSRGYNEQFF.

About this clone: One junction end disagrees with the germline gene, perhaps due to a read error. The sample contains more than one DNA sequence encoding this CDR3. The V gene is TRBV3-1 (or the pseudogene TRBV3-2), the J gene TRBJ2-1, with D possibly being TRBD1 (6 bases). Looked up from germline, CDR1 is LGHDT and CDR2 is YNNKEL (reference sequence). The CDR3 is 13 residues long. The CDR3 reads CASRGTFNNEQFF. The CDR3 bases are TGTGCCAGCAGGGGGACATTCAACAATGAGCAATTCTTC.

This clone showed up just once. The chain has TRBV5-1 and TRBJ1-4; D perhaps matches TRBD1 (5 bases). The CDR3 loop spans 16 amino acids. Trimming removed 0 bases at V and 0 bases at J, with 9 bases between. Per germline, CDR1 SGHRS and CDR2 YFSETQ. Written as DNA, the CDR3 is TGCGCCAGCAGCTTGGGACAGACCGCAACTAATGAAAAACTGTTTTTT. The encoded protein is CASSLGQTATNEKLFF.

This chain uses TRBV2 with TRBJ1-5, with a weak D call TRBD1 (5 bases). The CDR3 runs to 15 residues. Looked up from germline, CDR1 is SNHLY and CDR2 is FYNNEI. V lost 0 bases and J 10 bases, leaving 16 bases between the germline ends. CDR3 amino acids: CASSEAGTGGGPQHF. Written as DNA, the CDR3 is TGTGCCAGCAGTGAAGCCGGGACGGGGGGAGGACCCCAGCATTTT.

V usage is TRBV5-4 and J usage is TRBJ2-7; D remains ambiguous. Per germline, CDR1 SGHNT and CDR2 YYREEE (reference sequence). The CDR3 runs 13 residues. V dropped 2 bases and J dropped 6 bases, with 12 bases sitting between them. CDR3 residues: CASSLFFESEQYF. The CDR3 region has the DNA TGTGCCAGCAGCTTATTCTTTGAGAGCGAGCAGTACTTC.

The chain combines TRBV4-2 with TRBJ1-4; maybe TRBD1 (5 bases). Trimming pared 1 base from V and 0 bases from J, leaving 9 bases between. The CDR3 consists of 16 residues. CDR1 is LGHNA, CDR2 YNFKEQ, per germline. The CDR3: CASSQGQLATNEKLFF. The CDR3 bases are TGTGCCAGCAGCCAAGGACAGCTTGCAACTAATGAAAAACTGTTTTTT.

The chain has TRBV5-1 and TRBJ2-3; 9 bases agree with TRBD2. J gave up 0 bases and V 4 bases, and 18 bases lay outside the gene matches. Germline CDR1 reads SGHRS; CDR2 reads YFSETQ. The CDR3 runs 20 residues. The CDR3 here is CASSLRGGDNRDSSTDTQYF. CDR3 DNA: TGCGCCAGCAGCCTTCGCGGGGGGGACAACCGGGACAGCAGCACAGATACGCAGTATTTT.

This clone turned up a few times. The V and J genes are TRBV6-4 and TRBJ2-2; 7 bases match TRBD1. Germline CDR1 is MRHNA and CDR2 is SNTAGT. The V segment lost 2 bases and the J segment 5 bases; nucleotides outside the gene matches: 14. CDR3 size: 18 residues. CDR3 in amino acids: CASSDPTGEGVGTGELFF. CDR3 DNA sequence: TGTGCCAGCAGTGACCCCACAGGGGAAGGAGTGGGAACCGGGGAGCTGTTTTTT.

The chain combines TRBV4-3 with TRBJ2-2, with 7 nucleotides matching TRBD1. Germline lookup yields CDR1 LGHNA and CDR2 YSLEER. Trimming took 6 bases from V and 3 from J; bases not matched to a gene: 13. This CDR3 comprises 17 residues. CDR3 sequence (DNA): TGCGCCAGCAGTCCCCTGCGACAGGGCGAGGACACCGGGGAGCTGTTTTTT. It encodes CASSPLRQGEDTGELFF.